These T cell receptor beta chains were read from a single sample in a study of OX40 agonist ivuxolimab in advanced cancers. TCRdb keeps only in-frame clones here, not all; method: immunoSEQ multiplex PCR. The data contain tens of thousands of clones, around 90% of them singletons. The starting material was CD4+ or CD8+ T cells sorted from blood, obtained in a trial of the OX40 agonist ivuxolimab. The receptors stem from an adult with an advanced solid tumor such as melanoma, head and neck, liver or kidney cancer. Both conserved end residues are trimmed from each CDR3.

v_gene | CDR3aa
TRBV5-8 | ASSLDLAGDTQY
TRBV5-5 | ASSLEGSLEAF
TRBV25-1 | ASSPTSGRAKGGELF
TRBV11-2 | ASSLELEQY
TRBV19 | ASSGLTNEKLF
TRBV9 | ASSTRGGSLNQPQH
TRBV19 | ASSAFPPGQGTYNEQF
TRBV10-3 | AIRTGLAGADEQF
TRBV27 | ASSLSGRALYGYT
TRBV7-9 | ASSLAKEGDTQY
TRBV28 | ASSSNRDGSYEQY
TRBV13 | ASSLSGPPYEQY
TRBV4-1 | ASRTGTSSYEQY
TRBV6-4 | ASSILAGDTQY
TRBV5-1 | ASSFRSGEETQY
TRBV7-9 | ASSLFEVEGYT
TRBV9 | ASSPSGSYEQY
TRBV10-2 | ASSDVTGSDTQY
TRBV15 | ATSSGQGLEVSEQY
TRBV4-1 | ASSPRDRGQDTQY
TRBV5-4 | ASSLDREDGYT
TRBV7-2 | ASSLTGGAGELF
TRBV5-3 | ARSPVRGDRVPKFSHSQPQH
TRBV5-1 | ASSSGRGSLTTNEKLF
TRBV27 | ASSLILGGFNTEAF
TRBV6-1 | ASSELGWTERHIGQPQH
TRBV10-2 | ASTHRGLNEKLF